The next 4 T cell receptor beta chains were all read from a single sample in a study of shared clonotypes between healthy human individuals. Here immunoSEQ multiplex PCR was the method, and the copy in TCRdb shows in-frame clones only, minus some. The data contain around 510,000 clones, just over 75% of them seen just once; the ten biggest clones take up around 12%. Sequencing was done on a sample of PBMCs. Receptor source: a woman aged 40 to 49 in good health. Some clones in this sample may be carry-over from other donors' samples.

The chain uses TRBV29-1 and TRBJ2-4; a weak D match, TRBD2 (5 bases). The CDR3 totals 14 residues. The V gene lost 1 base and the J gene lost 6 bases, with 13 bases spanning the gap. CDR1 is SQVTM, CDR2 ANQGSEA, per germline. The CDR3 is CSVEGRSGGNIQYF. The CDR3 DNA reads as TGCAGCGTTGAAGGACGGTCTGGAGGAAACATTCAGTACTTC.

This sequence joins TRBV9 and TRBJ2-1; no reliable D call. V was cut by 0 bases and J by 3 bases, with 7 bases left in between. The CDR3 loop spans 14 amino acids. The germline V gene encodes CDR1 SGDLS and CDR2 YYNGEE. The CDR3: CASSVGVHYNEQFF. Here the CDR3 DNA reads TGTGCCAGCAGCGTAGGTGTCCACTACAATGAGCAGTTCTTC. The full variable domain, its missing parts supplied by reference TRBV9 and TRBJ2-1, is DSGVTQTPKHLITATGQRVTLRCSPRSGDLSVYWYQQSLDQGLQFLIQYYNGEERAKGNILERFSAQQFPDLHSELNLSSLELGDSALYFCASSVGVHYNEQFFGPGTRLTVL.

J is TRBJ1-4 and V is TRBV30, with TRBD1 matching over 7 bases. Germline CDR1 is GTSNPN and CDR2 is SVGIG (reference sequence). The CDR3 spans 15 residues. The trim removed 4 bases at V and 6 bases at J, leaving 11 bases unmatched. The CDR3 sequence: CAWTRYRGGDEKLFF. Here the CDR3 DNA reads TGTGCCTGGACCCGCTACAGGGGAGGAGATGAAAAACTGTTTTTT.

The chain is built from TRBV9 and TRBJ1-3, with D possibly being TRBD1 (5 bases). V lost 2 bases and J 8 bases, leaving 17 bases between the germline ends. Germline CDR1 SGDLS, CDR2 YYNGEE. This CDR3 comprises 15 residues. Here the CDR3 DNA reads TGTGCCAGCAGCGTGGGGACGGTATCGGGGGACACCATATATTTT. Its translation is CASSVGTVSGDTIYF.